A selection of T cell receptor beta chains follows, all from one sample in a study of blood T cell repertoires in COVID-19. The protocol was immunoSEQ multiplex PCR, while the TCRdb copy is restricted to in-frame clones and leaves out a portion. The sample yields approximately 250,000 clones, around 80% seen once. Sequencing was done on a sample of peripheral blood. The receptors derive from a man in his 60s with acute or convalescent COVID-19. The CDR3 runs from the conserved cysteine through the conserved F or W. The D gene is left open where the match is weak. For some rows the clone size is stated as once, few or many, or as a class when expanded; others skip it.

>TRBJ1-1|-|TRBV12-3/TRBV12-4|12|-
CASTLTAGEAFF
TGTGCCAGCACCCTGACAGCTGGTGAAGCTTTCTTT
>TRBJ1-4|-|TRBV14|16|-
CASSPYEGSRDEKLFF
TGTGCCAGCAGCCCATACGAGGGTTCCCGAGATGAAAAACTGTTTTTT
>TRBJ2-3|-|TRBV9|12|-
CASSVLTGTQYF
TGTGCCAGCAGCGTCCTCACCGGTACGCAGTATTTT
>TRBJ1-2|-|TRBV30|12|-
CAWSITGDGYTF
TGTGCCTGGTCGATCACGGGAGATGGCTACACCTTC
>TRBJ1-3|-|TRBV7-2|12|-
CASSFTGDTIYF
TGTGCCAGCAGCTTTACAGGAGACACCATATATTTT
>TRBJ2-7|TRBD1|TRBV29-1|12|-
CSVTGENYEQYF
TGCAGCGTAACAGGGGAGAACTACGAGCAGTACTTC
>TRBJ1-2|-|TRBV14|15|-
CASSQLGASLYGYTF
TGTGCCAGCAGCCAACTTGGGGCTTCTCTATATGGCTACACCTTC
>TRBJ1-6|-|TRBV12-3/TRBV12-4|13|-
CASSNRDERPLHF
TGTGCCAGCAGCAACAGAGACGAGAGACCCCTCCACTTT
>TRBJ1-5|-|TRBV4-1|14|-
CASSQGPLNQPQHF
TGCGCCAGCAGCCAGGGCCCTTTGAATCAGCCCCAGCATTTT
>TRBJ2-3|TRBD2|TRBV3-1/TRBV3-2|16|few
CASSQHSGGRTNTQYF
TGTGCCAGCAGCCAACATAGCGGGGGACGCACAAATACGCAGTATTTT
>TRBJ1-2|-|TRBV30|11|-
CAWGQNYGYTF
TGTGCCTGGGGACAGAACTATGGCTACACCTTC
>TRBJ2-5|-|TRBV10-3|14|-
CAISESPGEETQYF
TGTGCCATCAGTGAGTCTCCAGGGGAAGAGACCCAGTACTTC
>TRBJ2-7|-|TRBV15|14|-
CATQGGGGTYEQYF
TGTGCCACCCAAGGGGGGGGCGGCACCTACGAGCAGTACTTC
>TRBJ1-1|-|TRBV7-9|14|-
CASSPQTGNTEAFF
TGTGCCAGCAGCCCCCAGACAGGGAACACTGAAGCTTTCTTT
>TRBJ2-7|TRBD2|TRBV6-5|16|-
CASSYSKAGSSYEQYF
TGTGCCAGCAGTTACTCGAAAGCGGGGTCTAGCTACGAGCAGTACTTC
>TRBJ2-1|TRBD2|TRBV7-8|17|-
CASSPRAGGQRDHEQFF
TGTGCCAGCAGCCCCCGAGCGGGGGGGCAAAGGGATCATGAGCAGTTCTTC
>TRBJ1-1|-|TRBV2|12|-
CASSEVGLEAFF
TGTGCCAGCAGTGAAGTCGGACTCGAAGCTTTCTTT
>TRBJ2-3|-|TRBV11-2|12|-
CASSPSTDTQYF
TGTGCCAGCAGCCCTAGCACAGATACGCAGTATTTT
>TRBJ2-7|-|TRBV4-2|15|-
CASSQDPGVTYEQYF
TGTGCCAGCAGCCAAGATCCAGGGGTTACCTACGAGCAGTACTTC
>TRBJ2-3|TRBD1|TRBV4-2|17|few
CASSQALKDRGADTQYF
TGTGCCAGCAGCCAGGCCCTGAAGGACAGGGGTGCAGATACGCAGTATTTT
>TRBJ2-1|-|TRBV18|14|-
CASSPPDRSNEQFF
TGTGCCAGCTCACCACCGGACAGATCCAATGAGCAGTTCTTC
>TRBJ1-6|-|TRBV7-8|14|-
CASGGGTHNSPLHF
TGTGCCAGCGGAGGCGGTACACATAATTCACCCCTCCACTTT
>TRBJ2-3|TRBD2|TRBV4-3|15|-
CASSRAGENTDTQYF
TGCGCCAGCAGCCGAGCGGGAGAAAACACAGATACGCAGTATTTT
>TRBJ2-2|TRBD2|TRBV9|16|once
CASSSSRGGYTGELFF
TGTGCCAGCAGTTCTTCTCGGGGGGGCTACACCGGGGAGCTGTTTTTT
>TRBJ2-7|-|TRBV14|14|-
CASSQFAGAYEQYF
TGTGCCAGCAGCCAATTCGCAGGGGCCTACGAGCAGTACTTC
>TRBJ2-7|-|TRBV14|15|-
CASSQDSQGSYEQYF
TGTGCCAGCAGCCAAGATTCCCAGGGATCCTACGAGCAGTACTTC